This T cell receptor beta chain was recorded in a study of monozygotic twins with inflammatory bowel disease. Study observations and caveats: Limited power may explain why concordant and discordant twins showed no difference in repertoire similarity.

With regard to this clonotype: Antigen unknown.

CDR3 length: 14 amino acids. Germline assignment: CDR1 KGHSH and CDR2 LQKENI. Every TCR library drew on about 3,300 ng of total RNA. Molecular identifiers with 6-nucleotide sample barcodes were added during cDNA synthesis via template switching. No DNA is given; TCRdb re-called the 5' RACE reads and lists each CDR3 protein once. The sample has about 450,000 distinct CDR3 sequences. The sequenced sample was blood. The chain combines TRBV18 with TRBJ2-1; TCRdb's D call, TRBD1, is unchecked because there is no DNA. The clonotype was recovered from a human donor with ulcerative colitis or Crohn's disease, or a healthy co-twin of an affected twin (not recorded which). The chain's CDR3 is CASSPMTGYNEQFF.